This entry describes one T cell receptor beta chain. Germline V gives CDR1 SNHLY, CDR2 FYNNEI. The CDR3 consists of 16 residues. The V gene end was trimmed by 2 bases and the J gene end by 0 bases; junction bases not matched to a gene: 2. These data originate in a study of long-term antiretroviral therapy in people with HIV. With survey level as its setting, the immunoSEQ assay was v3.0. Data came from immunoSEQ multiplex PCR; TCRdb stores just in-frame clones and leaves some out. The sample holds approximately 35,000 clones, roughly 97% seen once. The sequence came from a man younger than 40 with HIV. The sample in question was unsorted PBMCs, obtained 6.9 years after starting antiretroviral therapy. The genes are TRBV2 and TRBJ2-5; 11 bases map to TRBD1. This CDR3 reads CASSEPGQGDQETQYF. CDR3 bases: TGTGCCAGCAGTGAACCGGGACAGGGGGACCAAGAGACCCAGTACTTC.